Listed below are T cell receptor beta chains from one sample, sequenced in a study of PD-1 blockade in classical Hodgkin lymphoma. Libraries were prepared by immunoSEQ multiplex PCR; TCRdb keeps only in-frame clonotypes and omits some of them. The sample lists 21,000 or so clones; just under 90% were seen once. What was sequenced was CD8+ T cells from blood. The receptors here all came from a human donor with classical Hodgkin lymphoma. The conserved cysteine and the conserved F or W are not part of the CDR3 here.

V gene: TRBV30; CDR3 protein: AWSPGPEIEAF
V gene: TRBV7-2; CDR3 protein: ASSVRPGLANTEAF
V gene: TRBV4-1; CDR3 protein: ASSQGTSGGARETQY
V gene: TRBV7-9; CDR3 protein: ASSSAGRGPGTEAF
V gene: TRBV5-4; CDR3 protein: ASSVGSSYEQY
V gene: TRBV19; CDR3 protein: ASNLYLNTEAF
V gene: TRBV2; CDR3 protein: ASRPGQGIQETQY
V gene: TRBV7-7; CDR3 protein: ASSYTSGRQETQY
V gene: TRBV6-5; CDR3 protein: ASSYSARDIQY
V gene: TRBV27; CDR3 protein: ASSISTGNTEAF
V gene: TRBV13; CDR3 protein: ASSFRDRENEKLF
V gene: TRBV10-1; CDR3 protein: ASSRGTYNEQF
V gene: TRBV19; CDR3 protein: ASRILGDLNTEAF
V gene: TRBV6-5; CDR3 protein: ASSYPGGAF
V gene: TRBV7-6; CDR3 protein: ASSFPLGARTEAF
V gene: TRBV7-9; CDR3 protein: ASSRGQNPSYGYT
V gene: TRBV9; CDR3 protein: ASSLGGGLGGELF
V gene: TRBV5-4; CDR3 protein: ASSSQGNTEAF
V gene: TRBV15; CDR3 protein: ATSRDVGGPYEQY
V gene: TRBV19; CDR3 protein: ASRTGNTEAF
V gene: TRBV7-8; CDR3 protein: ASSLAEAYSNQPQH
V gene: TRBV2; CDR3 protein: ASTRASTEAF
V gene: TRBV28; CDR3 protein: ASSLMVGNYEQY
V gene: TRBV9; CDR3 protein: ASSVRPGDAYGYT
V gene: TRBV19; CDR3 protein: ASSFRGATEAF
V gene: TRBV9; CDR3 protein: ASSVHGGDETQY
V gene: TRBV5-5; CDR3 protein: ASSDGGPINEKLF
V gene: TRBV28; CDR3 protein: ASSLGGYYGYT
V gene: TRBV18; CDR3 protein: ASSPRDSYEQY
V gene: TRBV11-2; CDR3 protein: ASSLDTYGYT
V gene: TRBV4-1; CDR3 protein: ASSQDHGSTEAF
V gene: TRBV27; CDR3 protein: ASSLSYSGGRNEQF
V gene: TRBV27; CDR3 protein: ASSLSGGLGPFYEQY
V gene: TRBV10-1; CDR3 protein: ASGVNRRPTNEKLF
V gene: TRBV10-1; CDR3 protein: ASSEAGEGEDTQY
V gene: TRBV14; CDR3 protein: ASSQEQAGGYEQY
V gene: TRBV5-1; CDR3 protein: ASSFNTGELF
V gene: TRBV7-2; CDR3 protein: ASSLVRGGRETQY
V gene: TRBV5-8; CDR3 protein: ASSLGGVGWDTEAF
V gene: TRBV29-1; CDR3 protein: STGTGWRNEQF